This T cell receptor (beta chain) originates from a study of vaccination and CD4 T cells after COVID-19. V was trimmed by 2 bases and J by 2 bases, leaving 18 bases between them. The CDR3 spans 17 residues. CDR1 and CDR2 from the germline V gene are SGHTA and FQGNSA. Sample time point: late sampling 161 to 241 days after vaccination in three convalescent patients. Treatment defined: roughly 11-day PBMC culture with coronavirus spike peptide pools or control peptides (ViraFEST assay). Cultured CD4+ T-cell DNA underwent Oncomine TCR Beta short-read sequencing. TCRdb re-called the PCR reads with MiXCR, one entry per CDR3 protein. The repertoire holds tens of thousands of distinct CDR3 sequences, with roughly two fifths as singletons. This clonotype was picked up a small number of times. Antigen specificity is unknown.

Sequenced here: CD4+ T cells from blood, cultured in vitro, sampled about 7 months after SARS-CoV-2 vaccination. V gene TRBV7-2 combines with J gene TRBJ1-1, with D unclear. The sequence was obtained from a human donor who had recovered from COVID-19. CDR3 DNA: TGTGCCAGCAGCTTATACCCCCCGGCAGAGACCAACACTGAAGCTTTCTTT. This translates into CASSLYPPAETNTEAFF.